The 6 T cell receptor beta chains below come from one sample, sequenced in a study of blood T cells in healthy people across ages. Using a J-beta primer mix together with a sample-barcoded 5' primer, a second PCR was run for roughly 6 to 11 cycles. One entry per CDR3 protein results from TCRdb running MiXCR on the 5' RACE reads. The data show over a million distinct CDR3 sequences, around 43% seen once. The material sequenced was blood. The receptors shown here come from a woman in her fifties or sixties in good health.

This chain joins TRBV5-1 and TRBJ1-6; D not certain. V was trimmed by 0 bases and J by 7 bases, leaving 11 bases between them. The CDR3 covers 15 residues. Germline CDR1 SGHRS, CDR2 YFSETQ. The CDR3 is CASSLDGRENSPLHF. DNA for the CDR3: TGCGCCAGCAGCTTGGACGGACGGGAGAATTCACCCCTCCACTTT.

This clonotype was recorded once. The V call is TRBV28, the J call TRBJ1-2; D uncertain. The germline V gene has CDR1 MDHEN and CDR2 SYDVKM. CDR3 length: 16 residues. The ends were cut back, 3 bases at V and 5 bases at J, with 19 bases in the middle. CDR3 sequence reads: CASSFPRGVRAYGYTF. CDR3 nucleotides: TGTGCCAGCAGTTTTCCCCGGGGTGTACGGGCTTATGGCTACACCTTC.

The genes are TRBV2 and TRBJ2-7, with D perhaps TRBD1 (6 bases). CDR3 length: 16 residues. Germline V gene lookup returns CDR1 SNHLY and CDR2 FYNNEI. The V gene lost 4 bases and the J gene lost 0 bases, with 16 bases spanning the gap. DNA for the CDR3: TGTGCCAGCAGTGGACGCCGGGACATGATCTCCTACGAGCAGTACTTC. It specifies CASSGRRDMISYEQYF.

The rearrangement joins TRBV7-2 to TRBJ2-1, with 7 nucleotides matching TRBD2. Germline V gene data show CDR1 as SGHTA and CDR2 as FQGNSA. The V and J ends lost 0 bases and 7 bases, in that order; junction bases with no gene match: 6. The CDR3 loop spans 15 amino acids. CDR3 coding DNA: TGTGCCAGCAGCTTAGCGGGAGGGCTTCGGAATGAGCAGTTCTTC. It is translated as CASSLAGGLRNEQFF. Full variable domain (missing parts from reference TRBV7-2 and TRBJ2-1): GAGVSQSPSNKVTEKGKDVELRCDPISGHTALYWYRQSLGQGLEFLIYFQGNSAPDKSGLPSDRFSAERTGGSVSTLTIQRTQQEDSAVYLCASSLAGGLRNEQFFGPGTRLTVL.

The chain combines TRBV7-8 with TRBJ1-4, with D perhaps TRBD1 (5 bases). This CDR3 contains 17 residues. Trimming took off 4 bases at V and 2 bases at J, with 17 bases between the two ends. From germline, CDR1 is SGHVS and CDR2 FQNEAQ. CDR3 sequence: CASSSRLSRETNEKLFF. The CDR3 coding sequence is TGTGCCAGCAGCTCCCGCCTTAGCAGGGAGACTAATGAAAAACTGTTTTTT. The full variable domain, with the rest looked up from reference TRBV7-8 and TRBJ1-4, is GAGVSQSPRYKVAKRGQDVALRCDPISGHVSLFWYQQALGQGPEFLTYFQNEAQLDKSGLPSDRFFAERPEGSVSTLKIQRTQQEDSAVYLCASSSRLSRETNEKLFFGSGTQLSVL.

This clonotype was picked up a small number of times. The chain recombines TRBV2 with TRBJ2-3; D gene ambiguous. CDR3 length equals 15 residues. CDR1 SNHLY and CDR2 FYNNEI come from the germline V gene. Trimming took off 1 base at V and 0 bases at J, with 8 bases between the two ends. CDR3 amino acids: CASSEGGTSTDTQYF. CDR3 nucleotides: TGTGCCAGCAGTGAAGGCGGCACTAGCACAGATACGCAGTATTTT.